This T cell receptor beta chain was retrieved from a study of blood T cell repertoires in COVID-19. Study as a whole: Material from acute and convalescent COVID-19 was sourced from the United States, Italy and Spain.

How the authors handled the data: Nucleated cell number was recorded as an estimate derived from reference gene primer amplification. Assay: immunoSEQ multiplex PCR; the TCRdb copy retains only in-frame clones and omits some. V and J calls and clone size come straight from that table; D and trimming were deduced from the DNA. The sample records a few hundred thousand clones, around 83% being singletons. This clone appeared a few times. The CDR3 is made up of 15 amino acids. Germline CDR1 reads SGHTA; CDR2 reads FQGNSA. Trimming shortened V by 7 bases and J by 1 base, and 17 bases separated the two germline ends.

The sequenced material came from peripheral blood. The source is a human donor in a cohort sampled during active COVID-19. This rearrangement joins TRBV7-2 to TRBJ2-7; D is uncertain. The CDR3 is CASTPRRHRSYEQYF. The CDR3 nucleotides are TGTGCCAGCACGCCCCGGCGGCACCGATCCTACGAGCAGTACTTC. Looking up the rest from reference TRBV7-2 and TRBJ2-7 gives the full variable domain: GAGVSQSPSNKVTEKGKDVELRCDPISGHTALYWYRQSLGQGLEFLIYFQGNSAPDKSGLPSDRFSAERTGGSVSTLTIQRTQQEDSAVYLCASTPRRHRSYEQYFGPGTRLTVT.